This T cell receptor (beta chain) was captured in a study of OX40 agonist ivuxolimab in advanced cancers. Study details: The dose of intravenous ivuxolimab that patients received every 2 weeks ranged from 0.01 to 10 mg/kg.

Germline loops: CDR1 MGHDK, CDR2 SYGVNS. Trimming took 6 bases from V and 0 from J, leaving 9 bases between them. The CDR3 contains 15 residues. This clone came up a few times. Profiling relied on immunoSEQ multiplex PCR, and the TCRdb table lists in-frame clones only, not all of them. The data contain roughly 55,000 clones, about 80% of them singletons. The material sequenced was CD4+ or CD8+ T cells sorted from blood, taken in a trial of the OX40 agonist ivuxolimab. The clonotype comes from an adult with an advanced solid tumor such as melanoma, head and neck, liver or kidney cancer. The rearrangement joins TRBV25-1 to TRBJ1-6; D is undetermined. In DNA, the CDR3 is TGTGCCAGCAGGGGAGGGAGCTCCTATAATTCACCCCTCCACTTT. It codes for CASRGGSSYNSPLHF.